A selection of T cell receptor beta chains follows, all from one sample in a study of Tregs in tolerant kidney transplant recipients. Profiled with immunoSEQ multiplex PCR; TCRdb holds only in-frame clones, not every one. The sample yields about 77,000 clones, 98% seen once. Here the sequenced sample was CD4+ T cells from blood, taken before the transplant. Receptors were obtained from a human donor who received a combined kidney and bone marrow transplant. Both conserved end residues are part of each CDR3. Fields, in order: J gene, clone size, V gene, D gene, CDR3 DNA, CDR3 protein. The D gene is left open where the match is weak. Part of the rows lack a size; the others show once, few, many or a class for expanded clones.

J: TRBJ1-5
size: .
V: TRBV4-2
D: TRBD1
DNA: TGTGCCAGCAGCCAAACGCAGGGGGATCAGCCCCAGCATTTT
CDR3: CASSQTQGDQPQHF

J: TRBJ1-4
size: .
V: TRBV7-9
D: .
DNA: TGTGCCAGCAGTCGTACAGGGTTGGCTAATGAAAAACTGTTTTTT
CDR3: CASSRTGLANEKLFF

J: TRBJ2-6
size: .
V: TRBV11-3
D: TRBD1
DNA: TGTGCCAGCCGACAGGGGAAGTTTCCTGGGGCCAACGTCCTGACTTTC
CDR3: CASRQGKFPGANVLTF

J: TRBJ1-5
size: .
V: TRBV15
D: TRBD1
DNA: TGTGCCACCAGCAGGACCCCGGGACAGACCAATCAGCCCCAGCATTTT
CDR3: CATSRTPGQTNQPQHF

J: TRBJ1-1
size: .
V: TRBV7-6
D: .
DNA: TGTGCCAGCAGCTTAGCGTCGGGGGGCTGGGTCACTGAAGCTTTCTTT
CDR3: CASSLASGGWVTEAFF

J: TRBJ1-3
size: .
V: TRBV7-9
D: .
DNA: TGTGCCAGCAGCTTAACAATTGGCTTCAATTCTGGAAACACCATATATTTT
CDR3: CASSLTIGFNSGNTIYF

J: TRBJ2-1
size: .
V: TRBV7-2
D: TRBD2
DNA: TGTGCCAGCAGCTCGAGCGGGGGCAGCTCCTACAATGAGCAGTTCTTC
CDR3: CASSSSGGSSYNEQFF

J: TRBJ1-2
size: .
V: TRBV30
D: .
DNA: TGTGCCTGGGACAACAGGGTTGGCTACACCTTC
CDR3: CAWDNRVGYTF

J: TRBJ1-1
size: .
V: TRBV5-1
D: .
DNA: TGCGCCAGCAGCTTGGGCCTAGGCGTGAACACTGAAGCTTTCTTT
CDR3: CASSLGLGVNTEAFF

J: TRBJ2-3
size: .
V: TRBV10-3
D: TRBD1
DNA: TGTGCCATCAGTTCACAGGGGTACCCAAGCACAGATACGCAGTATTTT
CDR3: CAISSQGYPSTDTQYF

J: TRBJ2-5
size: .
V: TRBV2
D: TRBD1
DNA: TGTGCCAGCAACAGGGGGCAGCGGTGGCAAGAGACCCAGTACTTC
CDR3: CASNRGQRWQETQYF

J: TRBJ2-1
size: .
V: TRBV11-2
D: TRBD2
DNA: TGTGCCAGCAGCTTAGCCCGTTCGGCGGGAGCGAAGGTCTTC
CDR3: CASSLARSAGAKVF

J: TRBJ2-7
size: once
V: TRBV5-6
D: TRBD1
DNA: TGTGCCAGCAGTAAGCCGGGACAGGGAGGCTACGAGCAGTACTTC
CDR3: CASSKPGQGGYEQYF

J: TRBJ2-6
size: .
V: TRBV7-8
D: .
DNA: TGTGCCAGCAGCTTAAGTCCAGGGTCCTCTGGGGCCAACGTCCTGACTTTC
CDR3: CASSLSPGSSGANVLTF

J: TRBJ2-5
size: .
V: TRBV5-1
D: TRBD2
DNA: TGCGCCAGCAGCGGTACCGGGACTAGCGGGAGTGGAGGAGGGGAGACCCAGTACTTC
CDR3: CASSGTGTSGSGGGETQYF

J: TRBJ1-1
size: .
V: TRBV29-1
D: .
DNA: TGCAGCGTTGCCCCGGGATGGGCGATGAACACTGAAGCTTTCTTT
CDR3: CSVAPGWAMNTEAFF

J: TRBJ2-2
size: .
V: TRBV19
D: TRBD1
DNA: TGTGCCACCAGCTTGGGACAGGGGGCCGGGGAGCTGTTTTTT
CDR3: CATSLGQGAGELFF

J: TRBJ1-3
size: .
V: TRBV7-9
D: .
DNA: TGTGCCAGCAGCGTGGGGAGGGGCTCTGGAAACACCATATATTTT
CDR3: CASSVGRGSGNTIYF

J: TRBJ2-7
size: .
V: TRBV29-1
D: TRBD1
DNA: TGCAGCGTTGGGACAGGGATCGAGCAGTACTTC
CDR3: CSVGTGIEQYF

J: TRBJ1-1
size: .
V: TRBV6-1
D: TRBD1
DNA: TGTGCCAGCAGTGAAGGACGAGGGGGCTACACTGAAGCTTTCTTT
CDR3: CASSEGRGGYTEAFF

J: TRBJ2-7
size: .
V: TRBV12-2
D: .
DNA: TGTGCAAGTCGCTTAACTAGCGGGGGATCGGGGTACGAGCAGTACTTC
CDR3: CASRLTSGGSGYEQYF

J: TRBJ2-3
size: .
V: TRBV10-3
D: TRBD2
DNA: TGTGCCATCAGAAAACAGGGACTAGCGGGGGGGCCGGTCACTAGCACAGATACGCAGTATTTT
CDR3: CAIRKQGLAGGPVTSTDTQYF

J: TRBJ1-5
size: .
V: TRBV30
D: .
DNA: TGTGCCTGGGCAGGGAGGCTCGATCAGCCCCAGCATTTT
CDR3: CAWAGRLDQPQHF

J: TRBJ1-1
size: .
V: TRBV6-5
D: TRBD1
DNA: TGTGCCACAAGAGGGACAGCAATGAACACTGAAGCTTTCTTT
CDR3: CATRGTAMNTEAFF

J: TRBJ2-2
size: .
V: TRBV19
D: TRBD2
DNA: TGTGCCAGTACCCGACTAGCGGGAGGAGGCACCGGGGAGCTGTTTTTT
CDR3: CASTRLAGGGTGELFF

J: TRBJ1-5
size: .
V: TRBV7-8
D: .
DNA: TGTGCCAGCAGCTTAGCATGGCGGTCAGGGGCCTACAATCAGCCCCAGCATTTT
CDR3: CASSLAWRSGAYNQPQHF

J: TRBJ2-5
size: .
V: TRBV4-2
D: .
DNA: TGTGCCAGCAGCCAACCAGGGGAAGAGACCCAGTACTTC
CDR3: CASSQPGEETQYF

J: TRBJ2-7
size: .
V: TRBV5-3
D: TRBD1
DNA: TGTGCCAGAAGAACACCATGGACAGGGGACTACTTC
CDR3: CARRTPWTGDYF

J: TRBJ1-1
size: .
V: TRBV15
D: TRBD1
DNA: TGTGCCACCAGCCGACAGGGGAGCACTGAAGCTTTCTTT
CDR3: CATSRQGSTEAFF

J: TRBJ2-3
size: .
V: TRBV5-1
D: .
DNA: TGCGCCAGCAGCTTGGTAGGGGTGGCCCCAGATACGCAGTATTTT
CDR3: CASSLVGVAPDTQYF

J: TRBJ1-5
size: few
V: TRBV2
D: .
DNA: TGTGCCAGCAGAGAGAATCAGCCCCAGCATTTT
CDR3: CASRENQPQHF

J: TRBJ2-2
size: .
V: TRBV7-9
D: .
DNA: TGTGCCAGCAGCTTAGGTTGGCAGCGGACCGGGGAGCTGTTTTTT
CDR3: CASSLGWQRTGELFF

J: TRBJ1-3
size: .
V: TRBV7-2
D: .
DNA: TGTGCCAGCAGCTTAAATTTTGTCGAGGACACCATATATTTT
CDR3: CASSLNFVEDTIYF

J: TRBJ1-1
size: .
V: TRBV9
D: .
DNA: TGTGCCAGCAGCGTAGACGGTAGAATGAACACTGAAGCTTTCTTT
CDR3: CASSVDGRMNTEAFF

J: TRBJ1-2
size: .
V: TRBV30
D: TRBD1
DNA: TGTGCCTGGAGGAGCCAGGGGGCGAACTATGGCTACACCTTC
CDR3: CAWRSQGANYGYTF

J: TRBJ1-1
size: .
V: TRBV6-1
D: .
DNA: TGTGCCAGCAGTGCTGGGACAATAATAGGCCTAGGGCGAGCTTTCTTT
CDR3: CASSAGTIIGLGRAFF

J: TRBJ2-5
size: .
V: TRBV7-7
D: TRBD1
DNA: TGTGCCAGCAGCCCCGGGACAGGGGTAGAGACCCAGTACTTC
CDR3: CASSPGTGVETQYF

J: TRBJ1-1
size: .
V: TRBV6-1
D: .
DNA: TGTGCCAGCAGTGATAGGGGGATCACTGAAGCTTTCTTT
CDR3: CASSDRGITEAFF

J: TRBJ2-7
size: .
V: TRBV6-5
D: .
DNA: TGTGCCAGCAGCGGGACTCGGTCCTACGAGCAGTACTTC
CDR3: CASSGTRSYEQYF

J: TRBJ1-3
size: .
V: TRBV4-2
D: .
DNA: TGTGCCAGCAGCCAAGAACTGACAGCCTCTGGAAACACCATATATTTT
CDR3: CASSQELTASGNTIYF

J: TRBJ2-7
size: .
V: TRBV11-2
D: .
DNA: TGTGCCAGCAGCTTACACGGGGGCTACGAGCAGTACTTC
CDR3: CASSLHGGYEQYF

J: TRBJ2-7
size: .
V: TRBV21-1
D: .
DNA: TGTGCCAGCAGCAAAACCGGGACAGGTACCTACGAGCAGTACTTC
CDR3: CASSKTGTGTYEQYF